This T cell receptor beta chain was documented in a study of T cells after yellow fever vaccination. V lost 0 bases and J lost 8, with 6 bases in between. The CDR3 is made up of 12 amino acids. Germline CDR1 SGHRS, CDR2 YFSETQ. Via MiXCR, TCRdb re-called the 5' RACE reads, giving one row per CDR3 protein. The table has 240,000 or so distinct CDR3 sequences, 6.9% seen once. This clonotype was picked up a small number of times. The rearrangement links TRBV5-1 to TRBJ2-1; D is uncertain. The receptor was isolated from a man between 25 and 39 years old who received the YFV17D yellow fever vaccine. This specimen consisted of CD4+ T cells sorted from PBMCs, obtained 15 days after the yellow fever booster vaccination. The CDR3, as DNA: TGCGCCAGCAGCTTGGAAACTTATGAGCAGTTCTTC. Its translation is CASSLETYEQFF.